Below are 18 T cell receptor beta chains sequenced from a single sample in a study of PD-L1 blockade in urothelial cancer. Specified time point: peripheral blood 6 weeks after treatment start. Assay: immunoSEQ multiplex PCR; the TCRdb copy retains only in-frame clones and omits some. In the table there are about 45,000 clones, about four fifths of which are singletons. The material was PBMCs, obtained around atezolizumab (anti-PD-L1) treatment. The receptors stem from a man in his sixties with urothelial cancer.

This chain connects TRBV5-5 to TRBJ1-4, with TRBD1 matching over 9 bases. In germline, CDR1 is SGHKS, CDR2 YYEKEE (reference sequence). V shed 4 bases, J shed 8 bases, and the junction held 3 bases outside the gene matches. The CDR3 runs 13 residues. CDR3 sequence: CASSPGTGEKLFF. The CDR3 nucleotides are TGTGCCAGCAGCCCTGGGACAGGGGAAAAACTGTTTTTT.

The J gene is TRBJ2-5, the V gene TRBV28; 11 bases are shared with TRBD2. CDR1 MDHEN and CDR2 SYDVKM come from the germline V gene. The junction had 8 bases not matched to a gene; V was cut back by 2 bases and J by 6 bases. The length of the CDR3 is 16 residues. The CDR3 sequence: CASSLLTSGDIQTQYF. The CDR3 nucleotides are TGTGCCAGCAGTTTACTGACTAGCGGGGATATACAGACCCAGTACTTC.

This clone was detected only a few times. V is TRBV25-1 and J is TRBJ2-2; TRBD2 matches at 13 bases. With 8 bases clipped from V and 6 bases from J, the junction kept 0 bases outside the gene matches. Per germline, CDR1 MGHDK and CDR2 SYGVNS. The CDR3 contains 13 residues. In DNA form, the CDR3 reads TGTGCCAGCGGACTAGCGGGGGCCGGGGAGCTGTTTTTT. The encoded protein is CASGLAGAGELFF.

This chain links TRBV11-2 with TRBJ2-1; 11 nucleotides match TRBD2. There are 13 residues in the CDR3. Germline V gene data show CDR1 as SGHAT and CDR2 as FQNNGV. With 5 bases clipped from V and 8 bases from J, the junction kept 2 bases outside the gene matches. CDR3 residues: CASSGTSGHEQFF. CDR3 in DNA: TGTGCCAGCAGCGGGACTAGCGGCCATGAGCAGTTCTTC.

The chain uses TRBV2 and TRBJ2-1, with 10 bases matching TRBD1. The length of the CDR3 is 16 residues. V lost 4 bases, J lost 8 bases, and 11 bases stayed unmatched. The germline CDR1 and CDR2 sequences are SNHLY and FYNNEI. The CDR3 bases are TGTGCCAGCAGTGGCCGGACAGGGGGACTTATTCATGAGCAGTTCTTC. Its translation is CASSGRTGGLIHEQFF.

The CDR3 protein is CASNGGPTDTQYF. The CDR3, as DNA: TGTGCCAGCAACGGGGGACCCACAGATACGCAGTATTTT. The chain joins TRBV28 to TRBJ2-3, with a weak D call TRBD2 (6 bases). The V and J ends lost 7 bases and 2 bases respectively, with 10 bases between them. The length of the CDR3 is 13 residues. Germline V gives CDR1 MDHEN, CDR2 SYDVKM. Together with reference TRBV28 and TRBJ2-3, the CDR3 gives the full variable domain: DVKVTQSSRYLVKRTGEKVFLECVQDMDHENMFWYRQDPGLGLRLIYFSYDVKMKEKGDIPEGYSVSREKKERFSLILESASTNQTSMYLCASNGGPTDTQYFGPGTRLTVL.

The rearrangement joins TRBV7-2 to TRBJ1-5; 9 positions agree with TRBD1. The CDR3 runs to 15 residues. With V trimmed by 6 bases and J by 7 bases, 10 bases remained unmatched. CDR1 and CDR2 from the germline V gene are SGHTA and FQGNSA. The CDR3, as DNA: TGTGCCAGCAGTCTTGGACAGGGGAGGATCCAGCCCCAGCATTTT. It codes for CASSLGQGRIQPQHF.

This clone was seen just once. CDR3 coding DNA: TGTGCCAGCAGTTTAGGGACAGGGAACACCGGGGAGCTGTTTTTT. Amino acid sequence: CASSLGTGNTGELFF. This rearrangement joins TRBV28 to TRBJ2-2, with TRBD1 matching 8 bases. J gave up 1 base and V 2 bases, and 0 bases lay outside the gene matches. Germline V gives CDR1 MDHEN, CDR2 SYDVKM. The CDR3 covers 15 residues.

The rearrangement joins TRBV7-6 to TRBJ2-1; D is unresolved. Germline CDR1 and CDR2: SGHVS and FNYEAQ. With 5 bases removed from V and 9 bases from J, the gap between germline ends came to 17 bases. There are 14 residues in the CDR3. The CDR3 DNA reads as TGTGCCAGCAGCCCATCGTCCCACTCGGGTGAGCAGTTCTTC. The encoded protein is CASSPSSHSGEQFF.

A few counts support this clone. The chain combines TRBV5-6 with TRBJ1-5, with 8 bases fitting TRBD1. Germline V CDR1 and CDR2: SGHDT, YYEEEE. The CDR3 sequence is 15 residues long. J lost 1 base, V lost 4 bases, and 4 bases had no gene match. This CDR3 is CASSVDRGSNQPQHF. In DNA form, the CDR3 reads TGTGCCAGCAGCGTAGACAGGGGCAGCAATCAGCCCCAGCATTTT.

The J gene is TRBJ1-4, the V gene TRBV5-8; TRBD1 agrees at 12 bases. With 2 bases clipped from V and 10 bases from J, the junction kept 6 bases outside the gene matches. CDR3 size: 15 residues. The germline V gene encodes CDR1 SGHTS and CDR2 YDEGEE. The CDR3: CASSLPGQGALKLFF. Written as DNA, the CDR3 is TGTGCCAGCAGCTTACCGGGACAGGGGGCTTTAAAACTGTTTTTT.

This sequence joins TRBV27 and TRBJ2-3; D not certain. The germline CDR1 and CDR2 sequences are MNHEY and SMNVEV (reference sequence). Trimming left V 6 bases short and J 5 bases short, with 12 bases between. The CDR3 sequence is 13 residues long. The DNA of the CDR3 is TGTGCCAGCAGCCTCGGTTACGTAGATACGCAGTATTTT. Translation: CASSLGYVDTQYF.

The chain has TRBV25-1 and TRBJ1-4; the D gene is possibly TRBD1 (5 bases). Trimming removed 1 base at V and 4 bases at J, with 10 bases between. Germline V gives CDR1 MGHDK, CDR2 SYGVNS. The CDR3 runs 15 residues. The CDR3 is CASSEWGQLNEKLFF. The CDR3, as DNA: TGTGCCAGCAGTGAATGGGGCCAGCTTAATGAAAAACTGTTTTTT. The entire variable domain, with the rest obtained from reference TRBV25-1 and TRBJ1-4, is as follows: EADIYQTPRYLVIGTGKKITLECSQTMGHDKMYWYQQDPGMELHLIHYSYGVNSTEKGDLSSESTVSRIRTEHFPLTLESARPSHTSQYLCASSEWGQLNEKLFFGSGTQLSVL.

The gene calls are TRBV28 and TRBJ2-7; no firm D call. CDR3 length: 10 residues. Trimming took off 8 bases at V and 7 bases at J, with 9 bases between the two ends. Germline V CDR1 and CDR2: MDHEN, SYDVKM. This CDR3 is CASGPREQYF. In nucleotides, the CDR3 is TGTGCCAGCGGCCCTAGAGAGCAGTACTTC.

CDR3: CASSPSYEQYF. DNA of the CDR3: TGTGCCAGCAGCCCGTCCTACGAGCAGTACTTC. The chain recombines TRBV11-2 with TRBJ2-7; D gene unclear. CDR1 is SGHAT and CDR2 is FQNNGV in the germline V gene. This CDR3 has 11 residues. V lost 5 bases, J lost 1 base, and 3 bases lay in between.

The genes are TRBV5-6 and TRBJ2-7, with a tentative D call TRBD1 (5 bases). Germline V gene sequence: CDR1 SGHDT, CDR2 YYEEEE. Between the trimmed V and J ends, which lost 4 bases and 0 bases, there was a span of 8 bases. The CDR3 consists of 13 residues. The CDR3 nucleotides read TGTGCCAGCAGCCCAGACAGCTCCTACGAGCAGTACTTC. Its translation: CASSPDSSYEQYF.

The chain is built from TRBV6-5 and TRBJ1-5; D gene ambiguous. The CDR3 totals 12 residues. Trimming left V 2 bases short and J 7 bases short, with 6 bases between. CDR1 is MNHEY and CDR2 is SVGAGI in the germline V gene. CDR3 in amino acids: CASSYGEQPQHF. The CDR3 DNA reads TGTGCCAGCAGTTACGGGGAGCAGCCCCAGCATTTT.

The chain couples TRBV30 to TRBJ2-7; TRBD1 agrees at 8 bases. The CDR3 spans 13 residues. CDR1 is GTSNPN and CDR2 is SVGIG in the germline V gene (reference sequence). With V trimmed by 5 bases and J by 2 bases, 5 bases remained unmatched. In DNA, the CDR3 is TGTGCCTGGCGGGACAGGAGAGCCTACGAGCAGTACTTC. Translating gives CAWRDRRAYEQYF.